Below, 28 T cell receptor beta chains from the same sample are listed, as sequenced in a study of beta chain features in type 1 diabetes. Expressed TCRB transcripts got sequenced, as all isolated RNA was reverse transcribed. Profiled with immunoSEQ multiplex PCR; TCRdb holds only in-frame clones, not every one. The sample holds hundreds of thousands of clones, over 10% seen once. Study-wide points: Moderate but significant shortening of TCRB CDR3s was recorded in all four CD4+ subsets from Type 1 diabetes patients.

These receptors lack a known antigen. Sequencing was performed on naive CD4+ T cells from blood. The receptors stem from a man aged 18 to 30 with type 1 diabetes.

This chain uses TRBV20-1 with TRBJ1-6, with D unclear. Germline V gives CDR1 DFQATT, CDR2 SNEGSKA (reference sequence). CDR3 length: 11 amino acids. The V gene lost 0 bases and the J gene lost 13 bases, with 7 bases spanning the gap. CDR3 residues: CSARDLSPLHF. The CDR3 coding sequence is TGCAGTGCTAGAGATCTAAGTCCCCTCCACTTT.

The chain employs TRBV25-1 and TRBJ2-1, with D uncertain. Germline CDR1 and CDR2: MGHDK and SYGVNS. CDR3 length equals 15 residues. Trimming pared 4 bases from V and 4 bases from J, leaving 14 bases between. The CDR3 nucleotides are TGTGCCAGCAGTGCCCCCCCAGCGAAGTACAATGAGCAGTTCTTC. Its protein is CASSAPPAKYNEQFF.

The chain couples TRBV7-9 to TRBJ1-1; D call uncertain. Per germline, CDR1 SEHNR and CDR2 FQNEAQ (reference sequence). This CDR3 is built from 14 residues. V gave up 5 bases and J gave up 1 base, with 11 bases separating them. CDR3 nucleotides: TGTGCCAGCAGCCCCCAACTCGGGAACACTGAAGCTTTCTTT. Translated, it gives CASSPQLGNTEAFF.

Only a few counts were recorded for this clone. The chain recombines TRBV9 with TRBJ1-5; a possible D gene is TRBD1 (5 bases). The germline V gene has CDR1 SGDLS and CDR2 YYNGEE. With 4 bases removed from V and 10 bases from J, the gap between germline ends came to 21 bases. The CDR3 has 15 residues. CDR3 sequence reads: CASSQDDSLSGPQHF. CDR3 nucleotide sequence: TGTGCCAGCAGCCAAGATGACAGTCTGTCGGGTCCCCAGCATTTT.

A few counts support this clone. This chain links TRBV25-1 with TRBJ1-1; D call uncertain. V was trimmed by 2 bases and J by 6 bases, leaving 13 bases between them. The CDR3 extends over 14 amino acids. Germline-derived CDR1 and CDR2 are MGHDK and SYGVNS. DNA of the CDR3: TGTGCCAGCAGTGAAGTCTGGGGAGAGGCTGAAGCTTTCTTT. This gives the protein CASSEVWGEAEAFF.

V and J are TRBV5-1 and TRBJ2-3; a weak D match, TRBD1 (6 bases). Trimming cost V 3 bases and J 2 bases, with 10 bases left between them. CDR1 and CDR2 from the germline V gene are SGHRS and YFSETQ. The CDR3 is 14 residues long. CDR3 sequence: CASSSGQNTDTQYF. CDR3 bases: TGCGCCAGCAGCTCCGGACAGAACACAGATACGCAGTATTTT.

This rearrangement joins TRBV2 to TRBJ1-1; D is unresolved. The CDR3 extends over 17 amino acids. Trimming pared 0 bases from V and 1 base from J, leaving 15 bases between. Germline CDR1 is SNHLY and CDR2 is FYNNEI. CDR3 loop: CASSEASFRVANTEAFF. CDR3 bases: TGTGCCAGCAGTGAAGCTAGTTTCCGGGTGGCGAACACTGAAGCTTTCTTT. Filled out from reference TRBV2 and TRBJ1-1, the complete variable domain reads EPEVTQTPSHQVTQMGQEVILRCVPISNHLYFYWYRQILGQKVEFLVSFYNNEISEKSEIFDDQFSVERPDGSNFTLKIRSTKLEDSAMYFCASSEASFRVANTEAFFGQGTRLTVV.

The chain employs TRBV2 and TRBJ2-5; TRBD1 is a possible D gene (6 bases). The V gene lost 8 bases and the J gene lost 5 bases, with 18 bases spanning the gap. This CDR3 contains 14 residues. Germline V gene lookup returns CDR1 SNHLY and CDR2 FYNNEI. For the CDR3, the DNA is TGTGCCAGCGGGCGGACAGAAACCTTTGAGACCCAGTACTTC. This gives the protein CASGRTETFETQYF.

This clone appeared a few times. The rearrangement links TRBV4-1 to TRBJ1-2; 7 bases are a match to TRBD1. Germline CDR1 MGHRA, CDR2 YSYEKL. This CDR3 contains 16 residues. The V and J ends lost 0 bases and 2 bases, in that order; junction bases with no gene match: 6. For the CDR3, the DNA is TGCGCCAGCAGCCAAGAAAGGGGCAGGGGGAACTATGGCTACACCTTC. Amino acid sequence: CASSQERGRGNYGYTF.

J is TRBJ1-5 and V is TRBV4-1; D call uncertain. Germline CDR1 reads MGHRA; CDR2 reads YSYEKL. The CDR3 has 18 amino acids. V lost 4 bases to trimming and J lost 2 bases, with 21 bases between them. This CDR3 reads CASSPNSLRTVGNQPQHF. CDR3 bases: TGCGCCAGCAGCCCCAACTCCCTGAGAACGGTCGGCAATCAGCCCCAGCATTTT.

J is TRBJ1-3 and V is TRBV2; D ambiguous. Germline V lookup: CDR1 SNHLY, CDR2 FYNNEI. The V end was cut by 3 bases, the J end by 0 bases, with 3 bases between. This CDR3 has 13 residues. Here the CDR3 DNA reads TGTGCCAGCAGTGAGATCTCTGGAAACACCATATATTTT. It codes for CASSEISGNTIYF.

This clone was recorded a few times. V gene TRBV28 combines with J gene TRBJ1-2, with 9 nucleotides matching TRBD1. The CDR3 is made up of 13 amino acids. Per germline, CDR1 MDHEN and CDR2 SYDVKM. The V segment lost 5 bases and the J segment 8 bases; nucleotides outside the gene matches: 6. CDR3 in amino acids: CASSRTGVDGYTF. The CDR3 region has the DNA TGTGCCAGCAGTCGGACAGGGGTGGACGGCTACACCTTC.

Of note for this clone: The sample contains more than one DNA sequence encoding this CDR3. The chain has TRBV5-1 and TRBJ2-2; the D is unclear. Looked up from germline, CDR1 is SGHRS and CDR2 is YFSETQ. With 1 base removed from V and 6 bases from J, the gap between germline ends came to 1 base. This CDR3 spans 11 amino acids. In nucleotides, the CDR3 is TGCGCCAGCAGCTTGTCCGGGGAGCTGTTTTTT. It encodes CASSLSGELFF.

The rearrangement joins TRBV29-1 to TRBJ1-2; unclear D gene. The V gene lost 3 bases and the J gene lost 4 bases, with 12 bases spanning the gap. CDR1 SQVTM and CDR2 ANQGSEA come from the germline V gene. CDR3 size: 13 residues. CDR3 DNA: TGCAGCGTTGATACAGAAAACAGCTATGGCTACACCTTC. Amino acid sequence: CSVDTENSYGYTF.

This clone was found a few times. The rearrangement links TRBV30 to TRBJ2-2, with a weak D call TRBD2 (6 bases). Trimming cost V 0 bases and J 0 bases, with 11 bases left between them. CDR1 and CDR2 (germline): GTSNPN, SVGIG (reference sequence). The CDR3 is 16 residues long. CDR3 in amino acids: CAWSVRGLPNTGELFF. CDR3 nucleotides: TGTGCCTGGAGTGTACGGGGACTGCCGAACACCGGGGAGCTGTTTTTT.

Only a few counts were recorded for this clone. J is TRBJ2-1 and V is TRBV4-1; 7 positions match TRBD2. J lost 2 bases, V lost 4 bases, and 8 bases had no gene match. Germline V gives CDR1 MGHRA, CDR2 YSYEKL. This CDR3 spans 16 amino acids. The CDR3 sequence is CASSPRERGPYNEQFF. Written as DNA, the CDR3 is TGCGCCAGCAGCCCCCGAGAGCGGGGACCCTACAATGAGCAGTTCTTC.

This clone was seen only a few times. The genes are TRBV28 and TRBJ1-4; possibly TRBD1 for D (5 bases). Germline lookup yields CDR1 MDHEN and CDR2 SYDVKM. The V end was cut by 2 bases, the J end by 7 bases, with 11 bases between. The CDR3 length is 14 residues. CDR3 DNA sequence: TGTGCCAGCAGTTTAGCCAGGGTAGCTGAAAAACTGTTTTTT. This translates into CASSLARVAEKLFF.

This clone turned up a few times. This chain joins TRBV7-9 and TRBJ2-7, with TRBD1 as a possible D gene (5 bases). In germline, CDR1 is SEHNR, CDR2 FQNEAQ (reference sequence). The CDR3 is made up of 15 amino acids. Trimming left V 3 bases short and J 1 base short, with 13 bases between. DNA of the CDR3: TGTGCCAGCAGCTTGGGGCAGGGTTTTTCCTACGAGCAGTACTTC. As protein: CASSLGQGFSYEQYF.

This clone appeared a few times. This sequence joins TRBV5-4 and TRBJ2-1; 7 positions match TRBD1. Germline V gives CDR1 SGHNT, CDR2 YYREEE (reference sequence). Trimming removed 3 bases from V and 5 bases from J; junction bases left unmatched: 2. The CDR3 spans 13 residues. The CDR3 reads CASSSTGNNEQFF. As DNA, the CDR3 is TGTGCCAGCAGCTCGACAGGGAACAATGAGCAGTTCTTC.

This clone was counted only a few times. J is TRBJ2-3 and V is TRBV5-1; either TRBD1 or TRBD2 may fit D (6 bases each). The V end lost 3 bases, the J end lost 2 bases, and 19 bases lay between the germline ends. This CDR3 has 17 amino acids. Germline V gene lookup returns CDR1 SGHRS and CDR2 YFSETQ. The CDR3 bases are TGCGCCAGCAGCTCGGGGGACACCCCTACCACCACAGATACGCAGTATTTT. Its protein is CASSSGDTPTTTDTQYF. Looking up the rest from reference TRBV5-1 and TRBJ2-3 gives the full variable domain: KAGVTQTPRYLIKTRGQQVTLSCSPISGHRSVSWYQQTPGQGLQFLFEYFSETQRNKGNFPGRFSGRQFSNSRSEMNVSTLELGDSALYLCASSSGDTPTTTDTQYFGPGTRLTVL.

The chain has TRBV5-1 and TRBJ2-7; TRBD1 matches 8 bases. CDR3 length equals 13 residues. Trimming cost V 4 bases and J 3 bases; bases outside gene matches: 3. Germline CDR1 is SGHRS and CDR2 is YFSETQ. The DNA of the CDR3 is TGCGCCAGCAGCCCGGACAGGGACTACGAGCAGTACTTC. Amino acid sequence: CASSPDRDYEQYF.

This chain links TRBV6-5 with TRBJ2-7; no clear D gene. Germline CDR1 is MNHEY and CDR2 is SVGAGI. This CDR3 has 14 amino acids. Trimming took 4 bases from V and 0 from J, leaving 10 bases between them. This chain's CDR3 is CASSWQASSYEQYF. The CDR3 coding sequence is TGTGCCAGCAGTTGGCAGGCAAGCTCCTACGAGCAGTACTTC.

The chain recombines TRBV4-1 with TRBJ1-6; TRBD1 is a possible D gene (6 bases). V lost 5 bases and J lost 8, with 16 bases in between. The CDR3 is 15 residues long. CDR1 and CDR2 (germline): MGHRA, YSYEKL. CDR3 sequence reads: CASSGFTGTYSPLHF. As DNA, the CDR3 is TGCGCCAGCAGCGGCTTCACAGGGACGTATTCACCCCTCCACTTT.

This clone was seen a few times. The chain employs TRBV7-9 and TRBJ2-7, with 7 bases aligning to TRBD1. V dropped 5 bases and J dropped 9; count of bases not matched to a gene: 19. The V gene's germline CDR1 is SEHNR and CDR2 FQNEAQ (reference sequence). CDR3 size: 16 residues. CDR3 DNA sequence: TGTGCCAGCAGCAAGCCTTCCGGGACAGCTTACGAGCGGCAGTACTTC. This gives the protein CASSKPSGTAYERQYF.

The gene calls are TRBV19 and TRBJ1-4, with unresolved D. Germline CDR1 and CDR2: LNHDA and SQIVND (reference sequence). The V end was cut by 3 bases, the J end by 3 bases, with 11 bases between. CDR3 length: 15 amino acids. CDR3 nucleotide sequence: TGTGCCAGTAGTATCTCGGCTGCGGCTAATGAAAAACTGTTTTTT. Its protein is CASSISAAANEKLFF.

The table lists this clone with a few counts. The chain uses TRBV30 and TRBJ1-3; maybe TRBD1 (5 bases). V shed 5 bases and J shed 0 bases, with 8 bases lying between them. The CDR3 length is 13 residues. CDR1 GTSNPN and CDR2 SVGIG come from the germline V gene (reference sequence). For the CDR3, the DNA is TGTGCCTGGGGACACCCCTCTGGAAACACCATATATTTT. It codes for CAWGHPSGNTIYF.

The V and J genes are TRBV19 and TRBJ1-5; possibly TRBD1 for D (6 bases). Per germline, CDR1 LNHDA and CDR2 SQIVND (reference sequence). The CDR3 length is 11 residues. With 4 bases removed from V and 13 bases from J, the gap between germline ends came to 11 bases. This CDR3 is CASSKGVDQHF. The CDR3 DNA follows: TGTGCCAGTAGTAAGGGGGTTGATCAGCATTTT. Looking up the rest from reference TRBV19 and TRBJ1-5 gives the full variable domain: DGGITQSPKYLFRKEGQNVTLSCEQNLNHDAMYWYRQDPGQGLRLIYYSQIVNDFQKGDIAEGYSVSREKKESFPLTVTSAQKNPTAFYLCASSKGVDQHFGDGTRLSIL.

This clone has more than one count but fewer than ten. This chain's CDR3 is CSVETGVGNQPQHF. CDR3 nucleotide sequence: TGCAGCGTTGAAACAGGGGTTGGCAATCAGCCCCAGCATTTT. The V and J genes are TRBV29-1 and TRBJ1-5; TRBD1 matches 7 bases. CDR1 is SQVTM and CDR2 is ANQGSEA in the germline V gene. There are 14 residues in the CDR3. J gave up 2 bases and V 2 bases, and 3 bases lay outside the gene matches.